This T cell receptor (beta chain) was sequenced during a study of identical twins. Each CDR3 protein gets one entry after TCRdb re-called the 5' RACE reads with MiXCR. The profile shows roughly 480,000 distinct CDR3 sequences, approximately 25% of them singletons. The sample was also reused in another study, on T cells expressing NK-cell markers.

The clonotype originates from a young woman in good health. Sequenced input: CD4+ T cells sorted from blood.

The CDR3 is CSANYALADTQYF. The CDR3 coding sequence is TGCAGCGCAAACTACGCCCTCGCGGATACGCAGTATTTT. This chain uses TRBV29-1 with TRBJ2-3; D is ambiguous. The V end lost 7 bases, the J end lost 6 bases, and 17 bases lay between the germline ends. Germline-derived CDR1 and CDR2 are SQVTM and ANQGSEA. This CDR3 has 13 amino acids.